This T cell receptor (beta chain) comes out of a study of T cells and Merkel cell carcinoma outcomes. Study-level results: In Merkel cell carcinoma, repertoire and T-cell density reportedly predicted outcomes.

In germline, CDR1 is MDHEN, CDR2 SYDVKM. V was pared by 10 bases and J by 1 base, with 10 bases between. This CDR3 has 12 amino acids. As to this clone: The antigen is unknown.

The method was immunoSEQ multiplex PCR; TCRdb's version includes in-frame clones alone and lacks a portion of them. The sample yields about 320 clones, around 86% seen once. This chain connects TRBV28 to TRBJ1-1, with unresolved D. This TCR was recovered from a human donor with Merkel cell carcinoma. Sequencing was performed on tumor tissue from Merkel cell carcinoma. The CDR3 nucleotides are TGTGCCATCTCTCTGGGGAACACTGAAGCTTTCTTT. Translated, it gives CAISLGNTEAFF.